This TCR beta chain is drawn from a study of CD8+ T cells in alopecia areata (dated by TCRdb to 2016 to 2018). A note on the overall study: Treated patients were enrolled in an open-label pilot trial of oral tofacitinib, 5 to 10 mg twice daily, for moderate-to-severe alopecia areata. Tofacitinib-treated patients had biopsies at baseline and at 4 and 24 weeks of treatment, with a later scalp biopsy in several patients. The study used high-throughput TCRbeta sequencing to examine T cell clonal expansion in alopecia areata, in both the C3H/HeJ mouse model and human patients. Amplification of TCRbeta CDR3 regions was done by immunoSEQ multiplex PCR using 35 Vbeta forward primers and 13 Jbeta reverse primers. The SALT score, which quantifies the percentage of affected scalp surface area, was used to measure disease severity in treated patients. The RNA source kit depended on sample type: the PAXgene miRNA kit for fixed scalp, the miRNeasy kit for PBMCs, and the RNeasy kit for mouse skin. Scalp clonality was compared among normal scalp (n=4), patchy alopecia areata scalp (n=8), and alopecia totalis/universalis scalp (n=8). Scalp tissue and sorted CD4+ and CD8+ peripheral blood T cells from patchy and totalis/universalis alopecia areata patients and from healthy controls were covered by human TCRbeta sequencing. Patients stayed on tofacitinib for 6 to 18 months and then had 6 months of follow-up off drug so that delayed response and recurrence could be assessed. The full study reports these points: Tofacitinib significantly decreased scalp clonality and the number of expanded CD8+ clones among the top 100 scalp clones. Compared with mice, TCR sequences shared between patients were less clear, possibly partly because of HLA diversity across the patient population. Because the treated cohort was small and included a single nonresponder, larger studies are needed to assess links between baseline CD8+ expansion and response. Unlike mouse skin, where gammadelta T cells dominate, normal human skin contains resident alphabeta T cells that get sequenced too, which complicates analysis of the scalp TCR repertoire. Compared with normal scalp, lesional scalp, particularly in alopecia totalis/universalis, had higher clonality and more expanded CD8+ clones, which suggests antigenic drive. During tofacitinib treatment, many expanded lesional clones stuck around in both scalp and blood, and this persistence may partly explain why relapse happens after treatment is stopped.

What this sample's time point label stands for: 4 weeks on oral tofacitinib. The treatment or condition label on this specimen signifies: oral pan-JAK inhibitor, 5-10 mg twice daily. From alopecia areata patients, peripheral blood was collected along with lesional scalp punch biopsies. PBMCs were isolated by density centrifugation and stained for CD3, CD4 and CD8, and CD4+ and CD8+ T cells were sorted on a FACSAria. Libraries were prepared through the immunoSEQ multiplex PCR assay. To provide template for TCR sequencing, every sample had RNA extracted and reverse transcribed into cDNA. SuperScript III was used to make first-strand cDNA, primed with a 2:1 mix of oligo-dT and random hexamers. A synthetic immune receptor repertoire was used to gauge amplification bias, and whatever bias remained was removed computationally. The paper's data handling went like this. Raw reads were preprocessed to remove errors, and CDR3 was defined according to IMGT conventions as the region from the conserved cysteine to phenylalanine. To get clonality, Shannon entropy was normalized by log2 of the number of productive unique TCRs and the result was subtracted from 1. CD4 or CD8 identity of scalp clones was inferred by cross-referencing scalp TCRbeta sequences with sorted blood CD4 and CD8 repertoires. In TCRdb, the immuneACCESS table is reduced to in-frame sequences with V and J assigned. These tables do not hold every clone; where another copy was compared, an unresolved V gene accounts for under half, and the others remain unexplained. Clonal size and the V and J genes are those of that table, whereas D and trimming came from the DNA. The sample has 110,000 to 150,000 clones on record, roughly 50% of them singletons. The ten top clones hold more than 15% of the sample.

The table lists this clone with a few counts. This receptor's antigen is unknown. The record has no base qualities; no much larger clone is one base away. Trimming leaves V shorter by 4 bases and J shorter by 7 bases, with the junction holding 7 bases beyond the gene matches. Inclusive of the bounding cysteine and phenylalanine, the CDR3 is 16 residues long. Only CDR3 DNA remains: 48 bases, in frame from the first base. CDR1 and CDR2 were assigned from the germline V gene as ENHRY and SYGVKD. This receptor was identified in a human donor with alopecia areata. The sample here was CD8+ T cells sorted from blood, taken at week 4, from a patient treated with tofacitinib. The rearranged chain carries TRBV10-3 and TRBJ2-1; 13 of the junction bases match TRBD2. The CDR3 protein: CAISGGTSGERNEQFF. The DNA reads TGTGCCATCAGTGGCGGGACTAGCGGGGAGAGGAATGAGCAGTTCTTC.